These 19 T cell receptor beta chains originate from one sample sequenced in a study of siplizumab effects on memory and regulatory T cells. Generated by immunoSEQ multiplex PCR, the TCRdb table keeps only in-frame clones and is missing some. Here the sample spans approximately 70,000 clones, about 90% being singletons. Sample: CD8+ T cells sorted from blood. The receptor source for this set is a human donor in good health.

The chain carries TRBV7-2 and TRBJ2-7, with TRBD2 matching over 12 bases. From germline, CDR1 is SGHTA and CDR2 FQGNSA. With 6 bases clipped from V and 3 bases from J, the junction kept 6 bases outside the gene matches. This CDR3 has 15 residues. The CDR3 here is CASRSLAGGLYEQYF. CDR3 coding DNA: TGTGCCAGCAGATCACTAGCGGGGGGACTCTACGAGCAGTACTTC.

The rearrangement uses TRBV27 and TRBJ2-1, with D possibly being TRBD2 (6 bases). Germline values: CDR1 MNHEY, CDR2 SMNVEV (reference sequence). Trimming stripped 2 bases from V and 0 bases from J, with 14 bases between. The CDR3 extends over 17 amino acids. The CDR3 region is CASSLSGAGSSYNEQFF. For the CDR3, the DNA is TGTGCCAGCAGTTTAAGTGGGGCCGGGAGCTCCTACAATGAGCAGTTCTTC.

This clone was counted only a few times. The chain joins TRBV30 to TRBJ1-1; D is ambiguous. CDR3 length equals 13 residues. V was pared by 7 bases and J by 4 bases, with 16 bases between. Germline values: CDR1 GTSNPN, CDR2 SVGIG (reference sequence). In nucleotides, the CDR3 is TGTGCCTCCTTCAGACTCATGGGCACTGAAGCTTTCTTT. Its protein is CASFRLMGTEAFF.

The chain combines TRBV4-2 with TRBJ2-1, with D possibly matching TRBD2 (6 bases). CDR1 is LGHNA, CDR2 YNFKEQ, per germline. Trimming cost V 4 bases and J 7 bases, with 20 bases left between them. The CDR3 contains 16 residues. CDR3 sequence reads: CASSRELAEGYNEQFF. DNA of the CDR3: TGTGCCAGCAGCCGAGAATTAGCGGAAGGATATAATGAGCAGTTCTTC.

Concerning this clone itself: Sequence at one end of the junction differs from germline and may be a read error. CDR3 in amino acids: CASRGQRRAAESTEELFF. The CDR3 DNA follows: TGTGCCAGCAGAGGACAAAGACGGGCCGCGGAATCCACCGAGGAGCTGTTTTTT. This chain connects TRBV25-1 to TRBJ2-2, with D possibly being TRBD1 (5 bases). The CDR3 loop spans 18 amino acids. Germline V CDR1 and CDR2: MGHDK, SYGVNS.

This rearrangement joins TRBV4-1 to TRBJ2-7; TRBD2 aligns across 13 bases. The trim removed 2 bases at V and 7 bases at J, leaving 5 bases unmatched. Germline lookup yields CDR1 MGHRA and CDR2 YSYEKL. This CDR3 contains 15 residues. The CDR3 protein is CASSQRGLAGSEQYF. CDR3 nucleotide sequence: TGCGCCAGCAGCCAAAGGGGACTAGCGGGATCTGAGCAGTACTTC.

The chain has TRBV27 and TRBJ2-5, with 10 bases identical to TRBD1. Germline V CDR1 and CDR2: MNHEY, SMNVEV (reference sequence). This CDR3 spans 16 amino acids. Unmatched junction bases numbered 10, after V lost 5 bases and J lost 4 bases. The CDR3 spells CASSPRDRGYGETQYF. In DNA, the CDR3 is TGTGCCAGCAGTCCGAGGGACAGGGGTTACGGAGAGACCCAGTACTTC.

This CDR3 reads CASSLYGTGVEAFF. As DNA, the CDR3 is TGTGCCAGCAGTTTATACGGGACAGGGGTCGAAGCTTTCTTT. The chain couples TRBV27 to TRBJ1-1; TRBD1 matches 10 bases. This CDR3 is built from 14 residues. V shed 1 base and J 8 bases; nucleotides not matched to a gene: 4. Germline assignment: CDR1 MNHEY and CDR2 SMNVEV (reference sequence).

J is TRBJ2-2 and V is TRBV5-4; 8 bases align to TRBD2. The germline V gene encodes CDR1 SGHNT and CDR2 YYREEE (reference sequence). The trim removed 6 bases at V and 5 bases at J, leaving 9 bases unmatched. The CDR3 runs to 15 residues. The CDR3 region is CASTRDGRATGELFF. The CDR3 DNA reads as TGTGCCAGCACCCGGGACGGGAGGGCAACCGGGGAGCTGTTTTTT.

CDR3 DNA: TGTGCCAGCAGCTCGATGGGTAACGAGCAGTACTTC. This gives the protein CASSSMGNEQYF. The rearrangement links TRBV11-3 to TRBJ2-7, with D uncertain. CDR3 size: 12 residues. Germline assignment: CDR1 SGHNT and CDR2 YENEEA. Trimming took off 4 bases at V and 5 bases at J, with 9 bases between the two ends. Full variable domain (remainder filled in from reference TRBV11-3 and TRBJ2-7): EAGVVQSPRYKIIEKKQPVAFWCNPISGHNTLYWYLQNLGQGPELLIRYENEEAVDDSQLPKDRFSAERLKGVDSTLKIQPAELGDSAVYLCASSSMGNEQYFGPGTRLTVT.

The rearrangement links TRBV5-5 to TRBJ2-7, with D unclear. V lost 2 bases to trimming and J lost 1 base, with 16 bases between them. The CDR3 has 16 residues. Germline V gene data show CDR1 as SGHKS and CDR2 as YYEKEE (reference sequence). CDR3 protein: CASSLNEFSVSYEQYF. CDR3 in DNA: TGTGCCAGCAGCTTAAACGAGTTCTCTGTGTCCTACGAGCAGTACTTC.

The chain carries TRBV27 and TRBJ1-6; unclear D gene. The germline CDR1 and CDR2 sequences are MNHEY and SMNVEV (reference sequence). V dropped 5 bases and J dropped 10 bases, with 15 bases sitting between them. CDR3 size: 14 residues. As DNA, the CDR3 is TGTGCCAGCAGTCTGGGAGGGCTTGGGTCACCCCTCCACTTT. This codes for CASSLGGLGSPLHF.

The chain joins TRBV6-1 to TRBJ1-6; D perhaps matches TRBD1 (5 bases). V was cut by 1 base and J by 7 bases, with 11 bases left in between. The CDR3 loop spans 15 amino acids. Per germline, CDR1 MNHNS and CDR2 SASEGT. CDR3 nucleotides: TGTGCCAGCAGTGAAGAGGCAGGGTCCAATTCACCCCTCCACTTT. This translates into CASSEEAGSNSPLHF.

CDR3 DNA: TGTGCCAGCAGCGGGAGGACAGAAGTCTACGAGCAGTACTTC. It translates to CASSGRTEVYEQYF. The J gene is TRBJ2-7, the V gene TRBV2, with D possibly matching TRBD2 (7 bases). The CDR3 loop spans 14 amino acids. Trimming removed 6 bases from V and 3 bases from J, with 15 bases in between. The V gene's germline CDR1 is SNHLY and CDR2 FYNNEI.

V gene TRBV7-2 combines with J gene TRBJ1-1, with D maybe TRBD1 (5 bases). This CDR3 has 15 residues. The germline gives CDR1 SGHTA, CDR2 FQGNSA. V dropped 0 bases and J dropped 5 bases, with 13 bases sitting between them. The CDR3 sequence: CASSLASNRYTEAFF. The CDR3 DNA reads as TGTGCCAGCAGCTTAGCCTCGAACAGGTATACTGAAGCTTTCTTT.

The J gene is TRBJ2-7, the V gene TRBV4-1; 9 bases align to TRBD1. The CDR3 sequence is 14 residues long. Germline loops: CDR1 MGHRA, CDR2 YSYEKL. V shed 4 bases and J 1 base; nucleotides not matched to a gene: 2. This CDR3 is CASSPDRGSYEQYF. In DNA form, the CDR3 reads TGCGCCAGCAGCCCGGACAGGGGTTCCTACGAGCAGTACTTC.

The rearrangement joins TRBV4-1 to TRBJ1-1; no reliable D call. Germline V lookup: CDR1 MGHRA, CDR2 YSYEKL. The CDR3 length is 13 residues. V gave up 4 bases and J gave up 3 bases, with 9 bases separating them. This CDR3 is CASSPLPDTEAFF. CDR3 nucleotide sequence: TGCGCCAGCAGCCCCCTGCCTGACACTGAAGCTTTCTTT.

CDR3 in DNA: TGCAGCGTTGACGCGGGACAGGGCGGCACAGATACGCAGTATTTT. Protein sequence: CSVDAGQGGTDTQYF. The J gene is TRBJ2-3, the V gene TRBV29-1; 9 bases align to TRBD1. Trimming took 3 bases from V and 1 from J; bases not matched to a gene: 5. CDR3 length: 15 amino acids. In germline, CDR1 is SQVTM, CDR2 ANQGSEA.

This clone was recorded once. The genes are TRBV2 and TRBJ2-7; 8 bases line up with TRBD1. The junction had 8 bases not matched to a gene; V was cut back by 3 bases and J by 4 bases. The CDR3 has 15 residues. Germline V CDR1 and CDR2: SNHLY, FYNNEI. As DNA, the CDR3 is TGTGCCAGCAGTGACAGGGGGCGGGGAGTTTACGAGCAGTACTTC. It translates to CASSDRGRGVYEQYF.